This T cell receptor beta chain emerged from a study of T cell responses to AZD1222 COVID-19 vaccine. Study-wide results and caveats: Repertoires were sampled only after the peak T cell response.

The CDR3 runs 18 residues. V lost 5 bases and J lost 0, with 20 bases in between. Germline V CDR1 and CDR2: MNHEY, SMNVEV (reference sequence). For this clone: Its antigen is not identified.

Assay used: immunoSEQ multiplex PCR; TCRdb lists only in-frame clones, some missing. The sample has roughly 53,000 clones; approximately 89% are singletons. This sequence originates from an adult in good health. V usage is TRBV27 and J usage is TRBJ2-1; D is perhaps TRBD1 or TRBD2 (5 bases each). Sequenced material: peripheral blood, taken on day 0 of MenACWY control vaccination. The CDR3 sequence is CASSTYRGPPTSYNEQFF. CDR3 nucleotides: TGTGCCAGCAGTACCTACCGGGGACCCCCGACCTCCTACAATGAGCAGTTCTTC.